This T cell receptor (beta chain) was identified in a study of shared clonotypes between healthy human individuals. Study overall: The donor group consisted of a couple of women and three men, aged 18 to 49.

Researchers divided each subset's genomic DNA evenly across several immunoSEQ plates. The authors' processing: ImmunoSEQ junction-only sequences lacked quality scores, so their filtering differed. The data were produced by immunoSEQ multiplex PCR, yet TCRdb's version contains in-frame clones alone and is incomplete. V and J calls and clone size come straight from that table; D and trimming were deduced from the DNA. The top ten hold 0.3% to 0.45% of the sample, which has over a million clones, approximately 98.5% seen once. Trimming removed 4 bases at V and 0 bases at J, with 7 bases between. This CDR3 contains 14 residues. The germline gives CDR1 SGHRS, CDR2 YFSETQ.

The chain couples TRBV5-1 to TRBJ1-4; D is ambiguous. This clonotype originated in a young man in good health. The sequenced sample was naive CD4+ T cells sorted from blood. Subset noted: CD45RA+ positively selected. Here the CDR3 reads CASSKSTTNEKLFF. CDR3 in DNA: TGCGCCAGCAGCAAGAGTACAACTAATGAAAAACTGTTTTTT.